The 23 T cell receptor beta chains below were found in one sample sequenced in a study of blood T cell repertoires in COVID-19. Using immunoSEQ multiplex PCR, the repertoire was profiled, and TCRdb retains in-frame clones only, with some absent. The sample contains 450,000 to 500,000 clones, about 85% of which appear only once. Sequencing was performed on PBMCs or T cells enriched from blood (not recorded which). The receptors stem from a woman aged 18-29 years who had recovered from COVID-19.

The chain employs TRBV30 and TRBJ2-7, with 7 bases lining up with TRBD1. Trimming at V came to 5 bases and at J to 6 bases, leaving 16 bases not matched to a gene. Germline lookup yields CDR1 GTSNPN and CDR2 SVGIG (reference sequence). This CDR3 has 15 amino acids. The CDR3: CAWAPTGWGYGEQYF. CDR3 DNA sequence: TGTGCCTGGGCCCCGACAGGGTGGGGTTATGGCGAGCAGTACTTC.

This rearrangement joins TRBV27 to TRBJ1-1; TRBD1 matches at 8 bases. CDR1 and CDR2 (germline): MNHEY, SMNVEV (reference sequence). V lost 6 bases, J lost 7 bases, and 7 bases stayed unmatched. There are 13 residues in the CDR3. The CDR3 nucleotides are TGTGCCAGCAGACTGGACAGGGCGGGTGAAGCTTTCTTT. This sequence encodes CASRLDRAGEAFF.

The CDR3 reads CASSRRTDHEKLFF. The CDR3 DNA follows: TGTGCCAGCAGTCGACGGACAGATCATGAAAAACTGTTTTTT. The chain joins TRBV27 to TRBJ1-4; tentatively, D is TRBD1 (6 bases). CDR1 MNHEY and CDR2 SMNVEV come from the germline V gene (reference sequence). Trimming took off 5 bases at V and 6 bases at J, with 13 bases between the two ends. This CDR3 is built from 14 residues.

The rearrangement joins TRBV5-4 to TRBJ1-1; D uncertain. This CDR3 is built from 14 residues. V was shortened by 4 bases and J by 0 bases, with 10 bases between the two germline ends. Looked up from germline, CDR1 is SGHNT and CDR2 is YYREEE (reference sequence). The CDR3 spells CASSLTALNTEAFF. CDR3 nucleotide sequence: TGTGCCAGCAGCCTCACAGCCCTGAACACTGAAGCTTTCTTT.

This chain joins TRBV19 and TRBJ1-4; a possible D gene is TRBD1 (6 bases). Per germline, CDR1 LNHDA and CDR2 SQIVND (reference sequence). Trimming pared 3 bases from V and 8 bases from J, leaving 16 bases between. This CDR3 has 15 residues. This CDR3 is CASSMEPGQGEKLFF. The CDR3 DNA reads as TGTGCCAGTAGTATGGAGCCGGGACAAGGCGAAAAACTGTTTTTT.

Written as DNA, the CDR3 is TGCGCCAGCCGAGGGAGGGTGGCCGGGGAGCTGTTTTTT. Translating gives CASRGRVAGELFF. V is TRBV5-1 and J is TRBJ2-2; 7 bases are a match to TRBD2. The CDR3 covers 13 residues. Germline V gene lookup returns CDR1 SGHRS and CDR2 YFSETQ. V shed 7 bases and J 6 bases; nucleotides not matched to a gene: 6.

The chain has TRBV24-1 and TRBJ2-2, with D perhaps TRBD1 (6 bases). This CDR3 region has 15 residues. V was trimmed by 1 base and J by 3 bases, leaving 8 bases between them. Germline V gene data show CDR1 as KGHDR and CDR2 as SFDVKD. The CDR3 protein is CATSDLGQYTGELFF. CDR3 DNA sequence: TGTGCCACCAGTGATTTAGGACAGTACACCGGGGAGCTGTTTTTT.

CDR3: CASSQGFNSPLHF. In DNA, the CDR3 is TGTGCCAGCAGTCAGGGGTTTAATTCACCCCTCCACTTT. The chain employs TRBV6-5 and TRBJ1-6, with D possibly matching TRBD1 (6 bases). Germline assignment: CDR1 MNHEY and CDR2 SVGAGI. This CDR3 contains 13 residues. V was trimmed by 5 bases and J by 6 bases, leaving 8 bases between them.

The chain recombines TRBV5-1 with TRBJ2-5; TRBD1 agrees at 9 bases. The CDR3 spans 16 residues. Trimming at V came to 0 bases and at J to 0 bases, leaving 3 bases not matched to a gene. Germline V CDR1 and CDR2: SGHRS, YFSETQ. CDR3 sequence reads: CASSLGGQGYQETQYF. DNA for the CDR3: TGCGCCAGCAGCTTGGGAGGACAGGGGTACCAAGAGACCCAGTACTTC.

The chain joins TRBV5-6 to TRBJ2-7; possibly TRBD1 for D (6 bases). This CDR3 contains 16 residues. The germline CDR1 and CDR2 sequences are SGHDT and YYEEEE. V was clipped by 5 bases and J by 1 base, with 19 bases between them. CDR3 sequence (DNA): TGTGCCAGCAGTTGGGGTCCGGGACACAGATCCTACGAGCAGTACTTC. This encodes CASSWGPGHRSYEQYF. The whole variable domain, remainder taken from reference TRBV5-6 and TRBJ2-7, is DAGVTQSPTHLIKTRGQQVTLRCSPKSGHDTVSWYQQALGQGPQFIFQYYEEEERQRGNFPDRFSGHQFPNYSSELNVNALLLGDSALYLCASSWGPGHRSYEQYFGPGTRLTVT.

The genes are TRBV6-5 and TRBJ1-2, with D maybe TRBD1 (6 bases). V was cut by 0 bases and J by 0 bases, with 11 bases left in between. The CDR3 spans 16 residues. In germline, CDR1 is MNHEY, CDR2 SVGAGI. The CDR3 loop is CASSYSRDTTNYGYTF. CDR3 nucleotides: TGTGCCAGCAGTTACTCCCGGGACACGACTAACTATGGCTACACCTTC.

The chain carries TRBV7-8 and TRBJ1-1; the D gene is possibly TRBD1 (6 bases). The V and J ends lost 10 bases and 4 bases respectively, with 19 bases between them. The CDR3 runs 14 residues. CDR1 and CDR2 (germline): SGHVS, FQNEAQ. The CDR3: CATQRGRASTEAFF. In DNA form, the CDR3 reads TGTGCCACCCAGAGGGGGAGAGCGAGCACTGAAGCTTTCTTT.

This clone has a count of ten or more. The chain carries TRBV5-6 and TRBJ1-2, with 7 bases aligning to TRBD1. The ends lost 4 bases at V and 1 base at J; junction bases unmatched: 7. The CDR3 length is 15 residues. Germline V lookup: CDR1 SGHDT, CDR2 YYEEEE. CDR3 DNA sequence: TGTGCCAGCAGCCTGGACAGGACTATTAACTATGGCTACACCTTC. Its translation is CASSLDRTINYGYTF.

The CDR3 region is CASSLAGLIYSGNTIYF. Written as DNA, the CDR3 is TGTGCCAGCAGCTTAGCGGGGCTGATATACTCTGGAAACACCATATATTTT. The gene calls are TRBV7-8 and TRBJ1-3; TRBD1 might be the D (5 bases). The CDR3 runs 17 residues. Trimming shortened V by 0 bases and J by 0 bases, and 12 bases separated the two germline ends. Germline CDR1 SGHVS, CDR2 FQNEAQ.

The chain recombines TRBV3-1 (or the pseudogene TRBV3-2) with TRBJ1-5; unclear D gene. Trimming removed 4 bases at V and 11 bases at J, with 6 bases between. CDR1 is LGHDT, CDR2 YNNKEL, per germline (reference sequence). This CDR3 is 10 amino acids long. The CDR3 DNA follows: TGTGCCAGCAGCCCTTCTTCCCAGCATTTT. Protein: CASSPSSQHF.

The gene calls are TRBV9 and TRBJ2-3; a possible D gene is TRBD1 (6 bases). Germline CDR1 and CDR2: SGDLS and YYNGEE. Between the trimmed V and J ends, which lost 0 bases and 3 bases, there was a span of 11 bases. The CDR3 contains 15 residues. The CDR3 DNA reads TGTGCCAGCAGCGTAGGGTGGGGGCTGACAGATACGCAGTATTTT. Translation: CASSVGWGLTDTQYF.

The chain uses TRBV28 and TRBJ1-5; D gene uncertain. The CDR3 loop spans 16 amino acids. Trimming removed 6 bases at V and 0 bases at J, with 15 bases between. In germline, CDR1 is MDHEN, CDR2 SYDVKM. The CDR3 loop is CASRPPRISSNQPQHF. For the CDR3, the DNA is TGTGCCAGCAGACCCCCCAGGATCTCTAGCAATCAGCCCCAGCATTTT. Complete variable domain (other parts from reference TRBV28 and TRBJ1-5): DVKVTQSSRYLVKRTGEKVFLECVQDMDHENMFWYRQDPGLGLRLIYFSYDVKMKEKGDIPEGYSVSREKKERFSLILESASTNQTSMYLCASRPPRISSNQPQHFGDGTRLSIL.

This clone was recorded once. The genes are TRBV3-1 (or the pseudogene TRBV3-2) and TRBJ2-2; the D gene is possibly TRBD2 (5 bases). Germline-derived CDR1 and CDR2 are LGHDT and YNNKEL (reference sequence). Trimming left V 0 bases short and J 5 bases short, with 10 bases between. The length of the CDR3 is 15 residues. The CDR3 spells CASSQDHEGTGELFF. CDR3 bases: TGTGCCAGCAGCCAAGATCACGAGGGAACCGGGGAGCTGTTTTTT.

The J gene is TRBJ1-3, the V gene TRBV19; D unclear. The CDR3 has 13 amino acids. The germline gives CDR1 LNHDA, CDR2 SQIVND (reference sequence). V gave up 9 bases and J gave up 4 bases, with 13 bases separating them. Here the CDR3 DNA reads TGTGCCAGCGCCTCAGGTGCAGGAAACACCATATATTTT. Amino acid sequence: CASASGAGNTIYF.

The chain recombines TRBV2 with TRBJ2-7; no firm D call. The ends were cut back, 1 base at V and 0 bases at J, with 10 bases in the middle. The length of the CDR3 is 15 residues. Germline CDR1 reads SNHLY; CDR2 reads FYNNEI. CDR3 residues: CASSEGVVTSYEQYF. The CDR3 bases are TGTGCCAGCAGTGAAGGAGTAGTAACCTCCTACGAGCAGTACTTC.

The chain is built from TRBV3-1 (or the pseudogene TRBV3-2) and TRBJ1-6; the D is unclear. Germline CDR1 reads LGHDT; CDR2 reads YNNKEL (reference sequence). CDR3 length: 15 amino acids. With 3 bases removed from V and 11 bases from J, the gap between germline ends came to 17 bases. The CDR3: CASSHEAEGGPPLHF. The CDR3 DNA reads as TGTGCCAGCAGCCATGAGGCGGAGGGAGGTCCACCCCTCCACTTT.

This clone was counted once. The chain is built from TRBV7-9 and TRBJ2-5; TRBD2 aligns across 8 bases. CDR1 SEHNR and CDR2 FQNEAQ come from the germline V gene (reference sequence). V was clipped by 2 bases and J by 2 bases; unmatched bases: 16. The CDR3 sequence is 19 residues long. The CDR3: CASSLPTGGGPTGQETQYF. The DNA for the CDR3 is TGTGCCAGCAGCTTACCCACCGGCGGGGGGCCAACCGGTCAAGAGACCCAGTACTTC.

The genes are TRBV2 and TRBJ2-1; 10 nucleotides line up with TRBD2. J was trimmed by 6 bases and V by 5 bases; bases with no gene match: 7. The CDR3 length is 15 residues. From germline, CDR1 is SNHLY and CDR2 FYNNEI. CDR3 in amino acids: CASSLRGLASNEQFF. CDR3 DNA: TGTGCCAGCAGTCTCAGGGGACTAGCGAGCAATGAGCAGTTCTTC. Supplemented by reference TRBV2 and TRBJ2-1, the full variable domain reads EPEVTQTPSHQVTQMGQEVILRCVPISNHLYFYWYRQILGQKVEFLVSFYNNEISEKSEIFDDQFSVERPDGSNFTLKIRSTKLEDSAMYFCASSLRGLASNEQFFGPGTRLTVL.